These T cell receptor beta chains were read from a single sample in a study of blood T cell repertoires in COVID-19. The repertoire was sequenced with immunoSEQ multiplex PCR; TCRdb's copy has only in-frame clones and lacks some. The repertoire holds about 240,000 clones, with 85% to 90% as singletons. Sequences were obtained from peripheral blood. The receptors come from a woman in her 70s with active or convalescent COVID-19. Each CDR3 is given with its conserved first and last residue. The D gene is left open where the match is weak. The size of a clone is reported for some rows only, either as once, few or many, or as a class for expanded clones.

size,D,length,J,V,DNA,CDR3
once,NA,15,TRBJ1-2,TRBV7-2,TGTGCCAGCAGTTATTTTGGGGGGAATAACTATGGCTACACCTTC,CASSYFGGNNYGYTF
NA,NA,17,TRBJ1-2,TRBV2,TGTGCCAGCAGTGGTTCACTGGGGGCGAAGGCTAACTATGGCTACACCTTC,CASSGSLGAKANYGYTF
NA,NA,17,TRBJ2-3,TRBV11-2,TGTGCCAGCAGCTTAAGTGCCAGGGGCCTGAGCACAGATACGCAGTATTTT,CASSLSARGLSTDTQYF
NA,NA,14,TRBJ1-6,TRBV6-5,TGTGCCAGCAGTTACAGGGGGGGTGATTCACCCCTCCACTTT,CASSYRGGDSPLHF
NA,NA,13,TRBJ1-2,TRBV4-3,TGCGCCAGCAGCCAAGGAGGTATTAGGGGCTACACCTTC,CASSQGGIRGYTF
once,NA,13,TRBJ1-1,TRBV6-4,TGTGCCAGCAGTGCCGCCGGGGGGACTGAAGCTTTCTTT,CASSAAGGTEAFF
NA,TRBD1,11,TRBJ2-7,TRBV20-1,TGCAGTGCTACGACAGGGGTTGAGCAGTACTTC,CSATTGVEQYF
NA,NA,13,TRBJ2-2,TRBV24-1,TGTGCCACCAGTAGAACAGGGACCGGGGAGCTGTTTTTT,CATSRTGTGELFF
NA,TRBD1,16,TRBJ2-5,TRBV9,TGTGCCAGCAGCGTAGCGGGGACAGGCTTCCAAGAGACCCAGTACTTC,CASSVAGTGFQETQYF
NA,TRBD1,16,TRBJ1-4,TRBV4-2,TGTGCCAGCAGCCCTGGGACAGGAGGTTCCAATGAAAAACTGTTTTTT,CASSPGTGGSNEKLFF
NA,NA,14,TRBJ1-2,TRBV5-1,TGCGCCAGCAGCTTTATCGGGTCTAACTATGGCTACACCTTC,CASSFIGSNYGYTF
NA,TRBD2,15,TRBJ2-1,TRBV7-2,TGTGCCAGCAGCTTAGGACTAGCGGGGTACAATGAGCAGTTCTTC,CASSLGLAGYNEQFF
few,NA,17,TRBJ2-7,TRBV4-2,TGTGCCAGCAGCCCCCACGGGGGTCCAGGCCTCTCCTACGAGCAGTACTTC,CASSPHGGPGLSYEQYF
once,NA,20,TRBJ1-5,TRBV4-3,TGCGCCAGCAGCCAAGAGGGGGGGCCCAAGGACAGTCGGGACAATCAGCCCCAGCATTTT,CASSQEGGPKDSRDNQPQHF
NA,TRBD1,17,TRBJ2-2,TRBV4-3,TGCGCCAGCAGCCAAGATTTGGGGACAGGGAACACCGGGGAGCTGTTTTTT,CASSQDLGTGNTGELFF